This TCR beta chain was sequenced in a study of breast tumors, draining lymph nodes, adjacent tissues (dated by TCRdb to between 2015 and 2016). For the study in its entirety: The study compared TCR beta repertoires across tumor, adjacent nontumor tissue and axillary lymph nodes from breast cancer patients. The study aimed to assess the relationships and possible T-cell exchange between tumor, surrounding tissue and draining lymph node repertoires in human breast cancer. Here is what the overall study found, with its caveats: Tumors showed preferential V and J gene usage, and their T-cell repertoire diversity fell below that of lymph nodes yet above that of nontumor tissue. Tumor and nontumor tissue repertoires were found to be significantly more similar in luminal-like than in basal-like breast cancer. The data were considered consistent with most tumor T cells being derived from the lymph node and subsequently expanding within tumor tissue. The conclusion that tumor T cells originate in lymph nodes was framed as consistent with a hypothesis rather than directly demonstrated.

These reads were obtained on an Illumina HiSeq 2000. Multiplex PCR amplification was used to build the TCR beta chain libraries. The amplified TCR beta chain products were analyzed by high-throughput sequencing. TCRdb applied fastp at Q25 and MiXCR to the public reads, then kept only in-frame beta chains. Identical CDR3 protein sequences are pooled into one entry, listed with their most common genes and DNA. The sample contains some 100,000 distinct CDR3 sequences, about 20% of them found a single time. The top ten clonotypes cover roughly 1.2% of the sample. The lymph node samples were taken from the axillary draining lymph nodes of breast cancer patients. About this clonotype itself: Which antigen it targets is not known. The input lacks base qualities; no much larger clone sits a single base away.

As encoded in the germline V gene (reference sequence), CDR1 is DFQATT while CDR2 is SNEGSKA. The V and J ends are trimmed by 5 bases and 0 bases, leaving 11 bases between them. The CDR3 runs 14 amino acids, cysteine and phenylalanine included. Only the CDR3 portion is preserved as DNA: 42 bases, with reading frame beginning at the first base. The specimen sequenced was axillary lymph node tissue. The clonotype was recovered from a female donor with breast cancer. Some clones in this sample may be carry-over from other donors' samples. This sequence uses TRBV20-1 and TRBJ2-4, and the D gene may be TRBD2, 5 bases matching. The CDR3 corresponds to CSAGSGRAKNIQYF. DNA sequence: TGCAGTGCTGGCAGCGGACGAGCCAAAAACATTCAGTACTTC.